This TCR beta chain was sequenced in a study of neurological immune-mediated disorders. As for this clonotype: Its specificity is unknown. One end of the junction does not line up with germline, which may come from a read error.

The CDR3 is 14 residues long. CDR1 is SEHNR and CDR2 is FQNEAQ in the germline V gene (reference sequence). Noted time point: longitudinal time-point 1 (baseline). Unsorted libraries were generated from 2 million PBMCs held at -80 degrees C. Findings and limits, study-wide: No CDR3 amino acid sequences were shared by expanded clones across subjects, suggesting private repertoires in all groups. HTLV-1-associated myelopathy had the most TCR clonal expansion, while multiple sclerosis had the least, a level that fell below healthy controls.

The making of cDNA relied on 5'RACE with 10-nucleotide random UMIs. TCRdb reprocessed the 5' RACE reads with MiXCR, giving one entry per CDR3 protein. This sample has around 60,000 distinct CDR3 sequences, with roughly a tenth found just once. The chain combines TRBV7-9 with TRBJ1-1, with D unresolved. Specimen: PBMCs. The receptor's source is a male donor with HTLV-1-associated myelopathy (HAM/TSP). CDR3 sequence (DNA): TGTGCCAGAAGCCCCGGACGGGCGAACACTGAGGCTTTCTTT. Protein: CARSPGRANTEAFF.